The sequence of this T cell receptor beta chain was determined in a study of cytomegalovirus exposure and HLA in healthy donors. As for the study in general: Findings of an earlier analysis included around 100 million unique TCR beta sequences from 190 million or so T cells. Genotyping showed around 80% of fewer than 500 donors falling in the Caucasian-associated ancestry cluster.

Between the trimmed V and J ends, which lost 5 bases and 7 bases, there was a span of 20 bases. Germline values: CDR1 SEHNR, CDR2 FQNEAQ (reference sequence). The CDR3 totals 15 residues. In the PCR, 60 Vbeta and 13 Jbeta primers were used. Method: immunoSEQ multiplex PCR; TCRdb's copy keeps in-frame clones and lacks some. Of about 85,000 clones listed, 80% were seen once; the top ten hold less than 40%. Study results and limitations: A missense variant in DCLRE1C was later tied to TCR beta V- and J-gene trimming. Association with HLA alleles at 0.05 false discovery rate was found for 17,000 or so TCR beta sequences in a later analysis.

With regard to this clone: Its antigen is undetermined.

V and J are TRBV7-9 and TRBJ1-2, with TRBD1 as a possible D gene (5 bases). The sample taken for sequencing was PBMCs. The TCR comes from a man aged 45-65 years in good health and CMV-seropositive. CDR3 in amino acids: CASSPRGGWAFGYTF. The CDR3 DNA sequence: TGTGCCAGCAGCCCCCGGGGGGGGTGGGCATTTGGCTACACCTTC.